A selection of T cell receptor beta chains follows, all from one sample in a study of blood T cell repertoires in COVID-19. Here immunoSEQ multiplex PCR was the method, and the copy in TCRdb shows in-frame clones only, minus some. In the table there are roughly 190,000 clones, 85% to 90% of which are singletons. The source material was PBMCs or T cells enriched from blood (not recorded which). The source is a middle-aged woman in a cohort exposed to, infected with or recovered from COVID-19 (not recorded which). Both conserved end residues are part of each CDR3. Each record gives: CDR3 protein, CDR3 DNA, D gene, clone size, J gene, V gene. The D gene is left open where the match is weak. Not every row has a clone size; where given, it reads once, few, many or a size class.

CASSLWQAGGNSPLHF TGTGCCAGCAGCTTATGGCAGGCCGGCGGGAATTCACCCCTCCACTTT . . TRBJ1-6 TRBV7-9
CASSRQDPYGYTF TGTGCCAGCAGCCGACAGGACCCCTATGGCTACACCTTC . . TRBJ1-2 TRBV7-9
CASSRLGLAGRGTDTQYF TGTGCCAGCAGCAGGCTGGGCCTAGCGGGTCGGGGCACAGATACGCAGTATTTT TRBD2 . TRBJ2-3 TRBV28
CASSDTAAHTSEQYF TGTGCCAGCAGTGATACAGCGGCTCACACGTCCGAGCAGTACTTC . . TRBJ2-7 TRBV6-1
CASSPKTGGYEQYF TGTGCCAGCAGTCCAAAGACAGGGGGCTACGAGCAGTACTTC TRBD1 . TRBJ2-7 TRBV27
CASSVGSGYTF TGTGCCAGCAGCGTAGGGAGCGGCTACACCTTC . . TRBJ1-2 TRBV9
CANPGHYGYTF TGTGCCAACCCAGGCCACTATGGCTACACCTTC . few TRBJ1-2 TRBV2
CATSDPHDRDPYGYTF TGTGCCACCAGTGATCCCCATGACAGGGACCCCTATGGCTACACCTTC TRBD1 many TRBJ1-2 TRBV24-1
CSVDPGYGYTF TGCAGCGTTGATCCGGGATATGGCTACACCTTC . . TRBJ1-2 TRBV29-1
CASSLGSGTTDTQYF TGTGCCAGCAGTTTAGGGAGCGGGACCACAGATACGCAGTATTTT TRBD2 . TRBJ2-3 TRBV28
CASSVTVPYSGNTIYF TGTGCCAGCAGTGTGACAGTTCCATACTCTGGAAACACCATATATTTT . . TRBJ1-3 TRBV2
CASSLGAGETQYF TGTGCCAGCAGCTTGGGAGCCGGGGAGACCCAGTACTTC . once TRBJ2-5 TRBV5-6
CASSVDEAKGYEQYF TGTGCCAGCAGCGTAGACGAAGCAAAGGGGTACGAGCAGTACTTC . . TRBJ2-7 TRBV9
CASSYTGVSNTEAFF TGTGCCAGCAGTTATACAGGGGTTTCGAACACTGAAGCTTTCTTT TRBD1 . TRBJ1-1 TRBV13
CATSIGGRTDTQYF TGTGCCACCAGCATAGGGGGAAGGACAGATACGCAGTATTTT . . TRBJ2-3 TRBV15
CASSLGGGSGYTF TGTGCCAGCAGCTTAGGAGGAGGGAGTGGCTACACCTTC . . TRBJ1-2 TRBV11-3
CATSDPAGQDYNEQFF TGTGCCACCAGTGACCCCGCGGGTCAAGACTACAATGAGCAGTTCTTC . . TRBJ2-1 TRBV24-1
CASSLYAGYEQYF TGTGCCAGCAGCTTATATGCGGGATACGAGCAGTACTTC . . TRBJ2-7 TRBV11-3
CASSQAPSGFRLGTEAFF TGTGCCAGCAGCCAAGCGCCCTCAGGGTTCAGGCTGGGCACTGAAGCTTTCTTT . . TRBJ1-1 TRBV4-2
CAISERGSETQYF TGTGCCATCAGTGAGAGGGGGTCGGAGACCCAGTACTTC . . TRBJ2-5 TRBV10-3
CASSLPGNSPLHF TGTGCCAGCAGTTTACCGGGAAATTCACCCCTCCACTTT . . TRBJ1-6 TRBV27
CASSGYSGGAAAYNEQFF TGTGCCAGCAGCGGATATAGCGGGGGGGCCGCCGCCTACAATGAGCAGTTCTTC TRBD2 once TRBJ2-1 TRBV7-9
CAWSVYGGVNEKLFF TGTGCCTGGAGTGTTTATGGGGGGGTTAATGAAAAACTGTTTTTT . . TRBJ1-4 TRBV30
CASSQVGANEQYF TGTGCCAGCAGCCAAGTGGGGGCCAACGAGCAGTACTTC . once TRBJ2-7 TRBV3-1/TRBV3-2
CASSLGANTEAFF TGTGCCAGCAGCTTGGGGGCGAACACTGAAGCTTTCTTT . . TRBJ1-1 TRBV25-1
CASSPTGTSGSDVQFF TGTGCCAGCAGTCCCACCGGGACTAGCGGCTCCGACGTCCAGTTCTTC TRBD2 . TRBJ2-1 TRBV6-2/TRBV6-3
CASSDGYNEQFF TGTGCCAGCAGTGACGGCTACAATGAGCAGTTCTTC . few TRBJ2-1 TRBV2
CASSVGHSGNTIYF TGTGCCAGCAGCGTGGGGCACTCTGGAAACACCATATATTTT . . TRBJ1-3 TRBV9
CASSYLSRGWVKNIQYF TGTGCCAGCAGCTACCTTAGTAGGGGATGGGTCAAAAACATTCAGTACTTC . . TRBJ2-4 TRBV11-3
CASSLAGGVNYGYTF TGCGCCAGCAGCTTGGCGGGGGGAGTCAACTATGGCTACACCTTC . . TRBJ1-2 TRBV5-1
CASSLSGGGTASSGNTIYF TGCGCCAGCAGCTTGTCGGGTGGGGGGACCGCGAGCTCTGGAAACACCATATATTTT . . TRBJ1-3 TRBV5-1
CASSAGLAGAQEQFF TGCGCCAGCAGTGCGGGACTAGCGGGAGCCCAAGAGCAGTTCTTC TRBD2 . TRBJ2-1 TRBV10-1
CASSQSPSGSYNEQFF TGCGCCAGCAGCCAATCCCCCTCCGGGTCCTACAATGAGCAGTTCTTC . . TRBJ2-1 TRBV4-3
CASSLEVGVDTGELFF TGTGCCAGCAGCTTAGAGGTGGGAGTCGACACCGGGGAGCTGTTTTTT . . TRBJ2-2 TRBV7-6
CASSEEVSSYEQYF TGTGCCAGCAGTGAAGAAGTCAGCTCCTACGAGCAGTACTTC . . TRBJ2-7 TRBV6-1
CASSPRGREAEAFF TGTGCCAGCAGCCCGCGGGGGAGGGAGGCTGAAGCTTTCTTT . . TRBJ1-1 TRBV7-9
CASSGIGGTETQYF TGCGCCAGCAGCGGGATAGGGGGAACGGAGACCCAGTACTTC . . TRBJ2-5 TRBV5-1
CSARWGGTIYF TGCAGTGCGCGTTGGGGGGGCACCATATATTTT . once TRBJ1-3 TRBV20-1
CASSSGTGDSPLHF TGTGCCAGCAGTTCCGGGACAGGGGATTCACCCCTCCACTTT TRBD1 . TRBJ1-6 TRBV2
CASSADLGQGDEQFF TGTGCCAGCAGCGCGGACCTAGGGCAGGGCGATGAGCAGTTCTTC . . TRBJ2-1 TRBV9
CASSQDPPGSGRADEQFF TGTGCCAGCAGCCAAGATCCCCCAGGTAGCGGGAGGGCCGATGAGCAGTTCTTC TRBD2 few TRBJ2-1 TRBV4-2
CASTAGVMNTEAFF TGCGCCAGCACAGCCGGGGTAATGAACACTGAAGCTTTCTTT . . TRBJ1-1 TRBV10-1